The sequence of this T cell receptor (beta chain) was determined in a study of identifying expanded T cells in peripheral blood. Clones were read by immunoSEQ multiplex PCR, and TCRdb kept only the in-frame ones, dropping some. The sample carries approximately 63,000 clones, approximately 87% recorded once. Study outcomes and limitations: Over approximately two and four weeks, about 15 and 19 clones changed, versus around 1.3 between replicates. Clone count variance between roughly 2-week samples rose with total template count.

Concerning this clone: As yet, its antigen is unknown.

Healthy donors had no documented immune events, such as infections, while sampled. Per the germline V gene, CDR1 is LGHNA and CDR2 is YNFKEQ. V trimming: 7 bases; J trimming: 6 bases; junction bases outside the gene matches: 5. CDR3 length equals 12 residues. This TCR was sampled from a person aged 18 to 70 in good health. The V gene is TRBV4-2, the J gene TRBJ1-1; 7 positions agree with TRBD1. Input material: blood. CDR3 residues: CASTTGEAEAFF. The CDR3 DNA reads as TGTGCCAGCACCACAGGGGAGGCTGAAGCTTTCTTT.